Shown below are 10 T cell receptor beta chains from a single sample sequenced in a study of T cell repertoires in cytomegalovirus infection. One entry per CDR3 protein, called by TCRdb with MiXCR from the reads. This table holds roughly 630,000 distinct CDR3 sequences, less than 25% found once. The specimen sequenced was CD8+ T cells from PBMCs. The receptor source for this set is a human donor in good health (CMV status not recorded). Some clones in this sample may be carry-over from other donors' samples.

The chain combines TRBV7-9 with TRBJ2-1, with TRBD1 as a possible D gene (6 bases). The CDR3 is 14 residues long. Trimming stripped 3 bases from V and 9 bases from J, with 15 bases between. Germline V CDR1 and CDR2: SEHNR, FQNEAQ (reference sequence). CDR3 region: CASSFRGRAGEQFF. The CDR3 DNA follows: TGTGCCAGCAGCTTCAGGGGCCGGGCAGGTGAGCAGTTCTTC.

This clonotype was found a few times. V gene TRBV5-5 combines with J gene TRBJ2-2, with 11 bases fitting TRBD1. The J segment lost 3 bases and the V segment lost 2 bases, leaving 3 bases of the junction unmatched. Germline V gene sequence: CDR1 SGHKS, CDR2 YYEKEE (reference sequence). The CDR3 contains 16 residues. CDR3 region: CASSFRDRGYTGELFF. The CDR3 DNA is TGTGCCAGCAGCTTCCGGGACAGGGGGTACACCGGGGAGCTGTTTTTT.

V is TRBV12-3 or TRBV12-4 and J is TRBJ2-1, with D tentatively TRBD1 (5 bases). The V end lost 3 bases, the J end lost 4 bases, and 16 bases lay between the germline ends. The CDR3 totals 16 residues. CDR3 sequence: CASSFRGRVLYNEQFF. Here the CDR3 DNA reads TGTGCCAGCAGTTTCCGCGGCAGGGTGCTTTACAATGAGCAGTTCTTC.

The chain has TRBV6-1 and TRBJ1-2; D gene ambiguous. Per germline, CDR1 MNHNS and CDR2 SASEGT. The CDR3 consists of 13 residues. Trimming cost V 6 bases and J 4 bases, with 12 bases left between them. CDR3 protein: CASSPTDFYGYTF. The CDR3 DNA sequence: TGTGCCAGCAGCCCTACAGATTTCTATGGCTACACCTTC.

This clonotype was counted a few times. The chain is built from TRBV24-1 and TRBJ2-7; D call uncertain. The germline V gene encodes CDR1 KGHDR and CDR2 SFDVKD. The CDR3 is made up of 13 amino acids. V lost 3 bases to trimming and J lost 6 bases, with 11 bases between them. CDR3 nucleotide sequence: TGTGCCACCAGTGATAATTGGGGAAGCGAGCAGTACGTC. Translated: CATSDNWGSEQYV.

The V call is TRBV12-5, the J call TRBJ2-1; 10 bases line up with TRBD2. This CDR3 is built from 15 residues. J lost 8 bases, V lost 3 bases, and 7 bases had no gene match. Per germline, CDR1 LGHNT and CDR2 FRNRAP. Written as DNA, the CDR3 is TGTGCTAGTGGTTTAGGAGCGGGGGGGCAGGATGAGCAGTTCTTC. Encoded protein: CASGLGAGGQDEQFF.

This clonotype came up many times. The V and J genes are TRBV7-6 and TRBJ1-1; maybe TRBD1 (5 bases). V was trimmed by 5 bases and J by 4 bases, leaving 14 bases between them. CDR3 size: 14 residues. The germline gives CDR1 SGHVS, CDR2 FNYEAQ. The CDR3 reads CASSAYKGSTEAFF. In DNA, the CDR3 is TGTGCCAGCAGCGCTTATAAGGGGAGCACTGAAGCTTTCTTT.

This clonotype was picked up a small number of times. The chain couples TRBV29-1 to TRBJ1-1; no firm D call. CDR1 and CDR2 (germline): SQVTM, ANQGSEA. CDR3 length equals 13 residues. V was trimmed by 4 bases and J by 1 base, leaving 10 bases between them. CDR3 protein: CSVGGRRNTEAFF. The CDR3 region has the DNA TGCAGCGTTGGAGGCCGAAGGAACACTGAAGCTTTCTTT.

The V gene is TRBV29-1, the J gene TRBJ2-4, with 11 nucleotides matching TRBD2. The J call is in doubt because the DNA end fits TRBJ2-1 better. Germline CDR1 is SQVTM and CDR2 is ANQGSEA. CDR3 size: 15 residues. CDR3 bases: TGCAGCGTTGAAAACCAGTTGACTAGCGGGAACATTCAGTTCTTC. Its translation: CSVENQLTSGNIQFF.

This clonotype was counted a few times. The V call is TRBV7-6, the J call TRBJ2-3, with 9 bases that match TRBD2. CDR3 length equals 15 residues. With V trimmed by 10 bases and J by 2 bases, 10 bases remained unmatched. Looked up from germline, CDR1 is SGHVS and CDR2 is FNYEAQ. This chain's CDR3 is CATVGSGGLTDTQYF. The CDR3 coding sequence is TGTGCCACCGTCGGTAGCGGGGGCCTCACAGATACGCAGTATTTT.